Here is one T cell receptor beta chain with its context. The assay was immunoSEQ multiplex PCR, and TCRdb's table has in-frame clones only and misses some. The top ten clones hold 0.95% to 1.5% of a sample with roughly 2,000,000 clones, around 96% of them seen once. Trimming took 0 bases from V and 7 from J, leaving 24 bases between them. The germline V gene has CDR1 LGHNA and CDR2 YSLEER. This CDR3 has 19 residues. CD8 cells regarded as naive lacked CD45RO, were positively chosen for CCR7, and omitted terminally differentiated effector memory CD45RA+ cells. The data originate from a study of shared clonotypes between healthy human individuals.

The sequencing sample was made of naive CD8+ T cells sorted from blood. This sequence was found in a man younger than 35 in good health. This chain joins TRBV4-3 and TRBJ1-4; D gene ambiguous. The CDR3 DNA reads as TGCGCCAGCAGCCAAGATGAGGGCAGTATAGCCTTACCGGGTGAAAAACTGTTTTTT. Its protein is CASSQDEGSIALPGEKLFF.